Listed below are T cell receptor beta chains from one sample, sequenced in a study of cytomegalovirus exposure and HLA in healthy donors. The method was immunoSEQ multiplex PCR; TCRdb's version includes in-frame clones alone and lacks a portion of them. This repertoire comprises about 130,000 clones; its ten largest clones make up approximately 1.6%. Sequences were obtained from PBMCs. These receptors all stem from a woman between 35 and 50 years old in good health and CMV-seropositive. Both conserved end residues are part of each CDR3.

j_call	v_call	cdr3_aa
TRBJ2-7	TRBV7-9	CASSLAPRDRNEQYF
TRBJ2-7	TRBV7-9	CASSLSLAGYEQYF
TRBJ2-1	TRBV4-2	CASSQEEPSGTNEQFF
TRBJ1-1	TRBV30	CAWSGGAGSTEAFF
TRBJ2-3	TRBV7-2	CASSLSRLSDTQYF
TRBJ2-3	TRBV5-1	CASSFRDFTDTQYF
TRBJ2-1	TRBV27	CASTLTSGLYNEQFF
TRBJ2-6	TRBV2	CASRGVEGPSGANVLTF
TRBJ2-1	TRBV11-2	CASSRAEGAFYEQFF
TRBJ1-2	TRBV15	CATSRVPGGGSKNYGYTF
TRBJ2-3	TRBV5-1	CASSRDSSDTQYF
TRBJ2-4	TRBV28	CASSTLFGGIRGKSIQYF
TRBJ2-1	TRBV11-1	CASSFNWGLNEQFF
TRBJ2-5	TRBV30	CAWSVPRDRVIKTQYF
TRBJ2-1	TRBV11-3	CASSQTTSGRGMGHEQFF
TRBJ2-2	TRBV5-1	CASSSTDANTGELFF
TRBJ2-3	TRBV28	CASIRASGSYATDTQYF
TRBJ1-4	TRBV6-6	CAVSEREKLFF
TRBJ1-6	TRBV2	CASTRGQGYNSPLHF
TRBJ2-3	TRBV19	CASSTGTGGSDTQYF
TRBJ2-2	TRBV30	CACQWSVTGELFF
TRBJ2-2	TRBV28	CASGQGNTGELFF
TRBJ2-1	TRBV6-6	CASEGDEQFF
TRBJ2-7	TRBV27	CAVTSGSLYEQYF
TRBJ2-1	TRBV10-2	CASSEWDYLYNEQFF
TRBJ2-7	TRBV2	CASSTGGDEQYF
TRBJ2-5	TRBV15	CATSRSTSGLQETQYF
TRBJ1-6	TRBV6-6	CASSPESSYNSPLHF
TRBJ2-7	TRBV7-7	CASSLGQGPEYEQYF
TRBJ1-5	TRBV15	CATSREESGQGILYQPQHF
TRBJ2-4	TRBV29-1	CSVEGQKNIQYF
TRBJ2-7	TRBV6-1	CASSGDSGRVPNYEQYF
TRBJ1-1	TRBV7-2	CASTWWGLTEAFF
TRBJ1-4	TRBV4-2	CASSQDKQAVNEKLFF
TRBJ2-2	TRBV28	CASSLNTGELFF
TRBJ1-5	TRBV18	CASSPTIIQGGSNQPQHF
TRBJ1-3	TRBV5-1	CASSPGGGNTIYF
TRBJ1-4	TRBV7-9	CASSQGRTGKKLFF
TRBJ2-5	TRBV5-1	CASSLWGGRAAETQYF
TRBJ2-7	TRBV25-1	CASSEQYEQYF
TRBJ2-5	TRBV5-6	CASSLETSGAFLQETQYF
TRBJ2-1	TRBV9	CASSPRQGQEEQFF
TRBJ2-5	TRBV10-2	CASSETPPGGRFQETQYF
TRBJ2-1	TRBV5-4	CASSFSLGAEEQFF
TRBJ2-7	TRBV7-2	CASSLEGQASYEQYF
TRBJ2-7	TRBV15	CATRMVGVPGQYF
TRBJ2-1	TRBV28	CASSLGTEYNEQFF
TRBJ2-5	TRBV6-5	CASSYSMGLQETQYF
TRBJ2-5	TRBV28	CASRLQGQETQYF
TRBJ1-6	TRBV7-9	CASSLSMAGRSPLHF
TRBJ2-7	TRBV10-3	CAISRTGEAYEQYF